This is a list of T cell receptor beta chains from one sample in a study of OX40 agonist ivuxolimab in advanced cancers. Some clones are missing from TCRdb's copy, which holds only in-frame ones; the method was immunoSEQ multiplex PCR. Among around 30,000 clones listed, nearly 95% were seen once. The sample here was CD4+ or CD8+ T cells sorted from blood, taken in a trial of the OX40 agonist ivuxolimab. Receptor source: an adult with an advanced solid tumor such as melanoma, head and neck, liver or kidney cancer. The CDR3 runs from the conserved cysteine through the conserved F or W. The D gene is left open where the match is weak. Size is stated for part of the rows, as once, few or many counts, or as a class when the clone is expanded.

CDR3aa: CASSSSGTSGGARETQYF; CDR3nt: TGTGCCAGCAGCTCGTCCGGGACTAGCGGGGGGGCCAGAGAGACCCAGTACTTC; len: 18; abundance: .; v_gene: TRBV5-4; j_gene: TRBJ2-5; d_gene: TRBD2
CDR3aa: CASSTGWNEQFF; CDR3nt: TGTGCCAGCAGCACGGGTTGGAATGAGCAGTTCTTC; len: 12; abundance: .; v_gene: TRBV9; j_gene: TRBJ2-1; d_gene: .
CDR3aa: CASATSGRAGEQFF; CDR3nt: TGTGCCAGCGCAACTAGCGGGAGGGCCGGTGAGCAGTTCTTC; len: 14; abundance: .; v_gene: TRBV27; j_gene: TRBJ2-1; d_gene: TRBD2
CDR3aa: CSVEETGGNTEAFF; CDR3nt: TGCAGCGTTGAAGAGACAGGGGGGAACACTGAAGCTTTCTTT; len: 14; abundance: .; v_gene: TRBV29-1; j_gene: TRBJ1-1; d_gene: TRBD1
CDR3aa: CASSALGGNQPQHF; CDR3nt: TGTGCCAGCAGTGCTCTTGGCGGGAATCAGCCCCAGCATTTT; len: 14; abundance: .; v_gene: TRBV6-1; j_gene: TRBJ1-5; d_gene: .
CDR3aa: CASSTGTENSPLHF; CDR3nt: TGTGCCAGTAGTACCGGGACAGAAAATTCACCCCTCCACTTT; len: 14; abundance: .; v_gene: TRBV19; j_gene: TRBJ1-6; d_gene: TRBD1
CDR3aa: CASSLPSSGNGYTF; CDR3nt: TGTGCCAGCAGTTTACCAAGCAGTGGGAATGGCTACACCTTC; len: 14; abundance: .; v_gene: TRBV28; j_gene: TRBJ1-2; d_gene: .
CDR3aa: CASSWGQGPEQYF; CDR3nt: TGTGCCAGCAGTTGGGGACAGGGGCCCGAGCAGTACTTC; len: 13; abundance: .; v_gene: TRBV6-5; j_gene: TRBJ2-7; d_gene: TRBD1
CDR3aa: CSASENTEAFF; CDR3nt: TGCAGTGCTAGCGAGAACACTGAAGCTTTCTTT; len: 11; abundance: once; v_gene: TRBV20-1; j_gene: TRBJ1-1; d_gene: .
CDR3aa: CASSLRSSYEQYF; CDR3nt: TGTGCCAGCAGCCTTAGGAGCTCCTACGAGCAGTACTTC; len: 13; abundance: once; v_gene: TRBV2; j_gene: TRBJ2-7; d_gene: .
CDR3aa: CANSSTLPGTVYGYTF; CDR3nt: TGTGCCAACAGCTCTACCCTCCCTGGGACAGTCTATGGCTACACCTTC; len: 16; abundance: .; v_gene: TRBV7-2; j_gene: TRBJ1-2; d_gene: TRBD1
CDR3aa: CASTSGEGALHEQYF; CDR3nt: TGTGCCAGCACCTCCGGGGAGGGGGCGCTCCACGAGCAGTACTTC; len: 15; abundance: .; v_gene: TRBV7-9; j_gene: TRBJ2-7; d_gene: .
CDR3aa: CASTTGNPDTQYF; CDR3nt: TGTGCCAGTACTACGGGAAACCCAGATACGCAGTATTTT; len: 13; abundance: .; v_gene: TRBV19; j_gene: TRBJ2-3; d_gene: .
CDR3aa: CASSWDREGQLGGYTF; CDR3nt: TGTGCCAGCAGCTGGGACAGGGAAGGGCAACTTGGCGGCTACACCTTC; len: 16; abundance: .; v_gene: TRBV7-2; j_gene: TRBJ1-2; d_gene: TRBD1
CDR3aa: CASSMGQGVGELFF; CDR3nt: TGTGCCAGCAGCATGGGACAGGGCGTCGGGGAGCTGTTTTTT; len: 14; abundance: .; v_gene: TRBV5-6; j_gene: TRBJ2-2; d_gene: TRBD1
CDR3aa: CASSYDREGSEAFF; CDR3nt: TGTGCCAGCAGTTACGATAGGGAGGGGTCTGAAGCTTTCTTT; len: 14; abundance: .; v_gene: TRBV6-5; j_gene: TRBJ1-1; d_gene: .
CDR3aa: CASSQARGSGYTF; CDR3nt: TGTGCCAGCAGCCAGGCACGTGGCAGTGGCTACACCTTC; len: 13; abundance: .; v_gene: TRBV14; j_gene: TRBJ1-2; d_gene: .
CDR3aa: CASSPVPYEQYF; CDR3nt: TGTGCCAGTAGCCCCGTCCCCTACGAGCAGTACTTC; len: 12; abundance: .; v_gene: TRBV19; j_gene: TRBJ2-7; d_gene: .
CDR3aa: CASSESGGHEQFF; CDR3nt: TGCGCCAGCAGTGAGTCGGGGGGTCACGAGCAGTTCTTC; len: 13; abundance: .; v_gene: TRBV10-1; j_gene: TRBJ2-1; d_gene: .
CDR3aa: CASSRPDRATDSYNEQFF; CDR3nt: TGTGCCAGCAGCCGACCGGACAGGGCGACGGACTCCTACAATGAGCAGTTCTTC; len: 18; abundance: .; v_gene: TRBV25-1; j_gene: TRBJ2-1; d_gene: TRBD1
CDR3aa: CASSQVGGALGDTQYF; CDR3nt: TGCGCCAGCAGCCAAGTAGGGGGGGCGCTGGGGGATACGCAGTATTTT; len: 16; abundance: .; v_gene: TRBV4-1; j_gene: TRBJ2-3; d_gene: .
CDR3aa: CASSLAGGNQPQHF; CDR3nt: TGTGCCAGCAGCTTGGCCGGGGGTAATCAGCCCCAGCATTTT; len: 14; abundance: .; v_gene: TRBV5-5; j_gene: TRBJ1-5; d_gene: .
CDR3aa: CASSGGSLDEQYF; CDR3nt: TGTGCCAGCAGCGGGGGGTCTCTAGACGAGCAGTACTTC; len: 13; abundance: .; v_gene: TRBV9; j_gene: TRBJ2-7; d_gene: .
CDR3aa: CASSNSGGGYTF; CDR3nt: TGTGCCAGCAGTAACTCCGGGGGAGGCTACACCTTC; len: 12; abundance: .; v_gene: TRBV28; j_gene: TRBJ1-2; d_gene: .
CDR3aa: CASSQRGGEQFF; CDR3nt: TGCGCCAGCAGCCAGAGAGGGGGTGAGCAGTTCTTC; len: 12; abundance: .; v_gene: TRBV4-1; j_gene: TRBJ2-1; d_gene: .
CDR3aa: CASSQPAGAQETQYF; CDR3nt: TGTGCCAGCAGCCAACCCGCCGGTGCCCAAGAGACCCAGTACTTC; len: 15; abundance: .; v_gene: TRBV25-1; j_gene: TRBJ2-5; d_gene: .
CDR3aa: CASSDRRGITDTQYF; CDR3nt: TGTGCCAGCAGTGACAGGAGAGGAATAACAGATACGCAGTATTTT; len: 15; abundance: .; v_gene: TRBV2; j_gene: TRBJ2-3; d_gene: .
CDR3aa: CASSVEDPNTGELFF; CDR3nt: TGTGCCAGCAGTGTCGAGGATCCGAACACCGGGGAGCTGTTTTTT; len: 15; abundance: .; v_gene: TRBV2; j_gene: TRBJ2-2; d_gene: .
CDR3aa: CASSPEAQGGNTIYF; CDR3nt: TGCGCCAGCAGCCCCGAGGCTCAGGGGGGAAACACCATATATTTT; len: 15; abundance: .; v_gene: TRBV5-1; j_gene: TRBJ1-3; d_gene: .
CDR3aa: CASGRNRLETQYF; CDR3nt: TGTGCCAGCGGAAGGAACAGGTTAGAGACCCAGTACTTC; len: 13; abundance: .; v_gene: TRBV28; j_gene: TRBJ2-5; d_gene: .
CDR3aa: CASSLRGTGETQYF; CDR3nt: TGTGCCAGCAGCTTACGGGGAACCGGAGAGACCCAGTACTTC; len: 14; abundance: once; v_gene: TRBV7-6; j_gene: TRBJ2-5; d_gene: .
CDR3aa: CASSQRDRDEKLFF; CDR3nt: TGTGCCAGCTCACAACGGGACAGGGATGAAAAACTGTTTTTT; len: 14; abundance: few; v_gene: TRBV18; j_gene: TRBJ1-4; d_gene: TRBD1
CDR3aa: CASSVGEAPAFF; CDR3nt: TGTGCCAGCAGCGTAGGTGAGGCCCCAGCTTTCTTT; len: 12; abundance: .; v_gene: TRBV9; j_gene: TRBJ1-1; d_gene: .
CDR3aa: CASSAWTDEKLFF; CDR3nt: TGCGCCAGCAGCGCCTGGACGGATGAAAAACTGTTTTTT; len: 13; abundance: .; v_gene: TRBV5-1; j_gene: TRBJ1-4; d_gene: .
CDR3aa: CAISEGGTGELFF; CDR3nt: TGTGCCATCAGTGAGGGCGGCACCGGGGAGCTGTTTTTT; len: 13; abundance: few; v_gene: TRBV10-3; j_gene: TRBJ2-2; d_gene: .
CDR3aa: CASSVGERESFSSDTQYF; CDR3nt: TGTGCCAGCAGCGTAGGCGAGCGGGAAAGTTTTAGTTCAGATACGCAGTATTTT; len: 18; abundance: .; v_gene: TRBV9; j_gene: TRBJ2-3; d_gene: TRBD2
CDR3aa: CASSTPLNTEAFF; CDR3nt: TGTGCCAGCAGTACTCCTCTGAACACTGAAGCTTTCTTT; len: 13; abundance: .; v_gene: TRBV28; j_gene: TRBJ1-1; d_gene: .
CDR3aa: CASSRQGSTEAFF; CDR3nt: TGTGCCAGCTCCCGACAGGGAAGCACTGAAGCTTTCTTT; len: 13; abundance: .; v_gene: TRBV6-1; j_gene: TRBJ1-1; d_gene: TRBD1
CDR3aa: CASSIGTGGDSPLHF; CDR3nt: TGTGCCAGTAGTATCGGTACAGGGGGCGATTCACCCCTCCACTTT; len: 15; abundance: .; v_gene: TRBV19; j_gene: TRBJ1-6; d_gene: TRBD1
CDR3aa: CASSLGQLDQETQYF; CDR3nt: TGTGCCAGCAGCTTAGGTCAGCTAGACCAAGAGACCCAGTACTTC; len: 15; abundance: .; v_gene: TRBV11-2; j_gene: TRBJ2-5; d_gene: .
CDR3aa: CASRYSGGLTDTQYF; CDR3nt: TGCGCCAGCAGATACAGCGGGGGCCTCACAGATACGCAGTATTTT; len: 15; abundance: few; v_gene: TRBV4-3; j_gene: TRBJ2-3; d_gene: TRBD2
CDR3aa: CASSPSSGSHNEQFF; CDR3nt: TGTGCCAGCAGCCCATCTAGCGGGAGTCACAATGAGCAGTTCTTC; len: 15; abundance: .; v_gene: TRBV7-3; j_gene: TRBJ2-1; d_gene: TRBD2
CDR3aa: CASSVALEAGELFF; CDR3nt: TGTGCCAGCAGCGTAGCTTTGGAGGCCGGGGAGCTGTTTTTT; len: 14; abundance: .; v_gene: TRBV9; j_gene: TRBJ2-2; d_gene: .
CDR3aa: CASRGITSGALINHEQYF; CDR3nt: TGTGCCAGCAGGGGAATTACTAGCGGGGCCCTCATTAACCACGAGCAGTACTTC; len: 18; abundance: once; v_gene: TRBV28; j_gene: TRBJ2-7; d_gene: TRBD2
CDR3aa: CASSLLLNTGELFF; CDR3nt: TGTGCCAGCAGCTTACTCCTCAACACCGGGGAGCTGTTTTTT; len: 14; abundance: .; v_gene: TRBV7-6; j_gene: TRBJ2-2; d_gene: .
CDR3aa: CAWSLVAGNTIYF; CDR3nt: TGTGCCTGGAGTTTAGTGGCTGGAAACACCATATATTTT; len: 13; abundance: .; v_gene: TRBV30; j_gene: TRBJ1-3; d_gene: .
CDR3aa: CASSTPGRGNTEAFF; CDR3nt: TGTGCCAGTAGTACCCCGGGACGGGGGAACACTGAAGCTTTCTTT; len: 15; abundance: .; v_gene: TRBV19; j_gene: TRBJ1-1; d_gene: .
CDR3aa: CASREGGYEQYF; CDR3nt: TGTGCCAGCAGGGAGGGGGGATACGAGCAGTACTTC; len: 12; abundance: .; v_gene: TRBV7-2; j_gene: TRBJ2-7; d_gene: .